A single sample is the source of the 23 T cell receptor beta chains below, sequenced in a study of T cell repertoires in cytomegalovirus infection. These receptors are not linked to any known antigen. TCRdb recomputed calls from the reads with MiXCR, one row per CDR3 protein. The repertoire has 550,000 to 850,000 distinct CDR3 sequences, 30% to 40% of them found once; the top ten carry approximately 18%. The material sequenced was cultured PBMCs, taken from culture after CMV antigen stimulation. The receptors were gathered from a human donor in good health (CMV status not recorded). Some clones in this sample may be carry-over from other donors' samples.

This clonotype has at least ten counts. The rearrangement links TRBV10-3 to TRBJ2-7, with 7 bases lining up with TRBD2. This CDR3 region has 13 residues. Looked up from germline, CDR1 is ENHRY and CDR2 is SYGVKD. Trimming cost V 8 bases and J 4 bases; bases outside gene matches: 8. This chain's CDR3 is CAIQRTREYEQYF. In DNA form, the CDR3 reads TGTGCCATCCAGAGGACTAGAGAATACGAGCAGTACTTC.

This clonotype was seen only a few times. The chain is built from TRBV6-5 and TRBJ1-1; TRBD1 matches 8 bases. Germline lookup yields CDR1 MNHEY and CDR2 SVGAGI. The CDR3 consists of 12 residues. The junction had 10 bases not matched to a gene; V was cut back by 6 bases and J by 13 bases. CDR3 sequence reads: CASSRSTGADFF. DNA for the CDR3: TGTGCCAGCAGCCGGTCGACAGGGGCAGATTTCTTT.

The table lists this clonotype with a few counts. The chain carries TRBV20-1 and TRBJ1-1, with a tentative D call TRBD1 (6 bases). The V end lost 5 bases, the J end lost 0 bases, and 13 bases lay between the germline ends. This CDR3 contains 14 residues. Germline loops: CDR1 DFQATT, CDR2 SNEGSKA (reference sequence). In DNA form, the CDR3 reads TGCAGTGCTCGGGAGGGGGTACTGAACACTGAAGCTTTCTTT. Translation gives CSAREGVLNTEAFF.

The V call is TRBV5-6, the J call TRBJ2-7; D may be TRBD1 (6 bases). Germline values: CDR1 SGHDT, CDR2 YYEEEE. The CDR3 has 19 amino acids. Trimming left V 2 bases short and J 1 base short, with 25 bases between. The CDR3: CASSLEYQAGAKGSYEQYF. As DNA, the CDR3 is TGTGCCAGCAGCTTAGAATACCAGGCAGGGGCCAAAGGTTCCTACGAGCAGTACTTC.

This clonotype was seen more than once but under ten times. This chain's CDR3 is CASRPTSGGETQYF. In nucleotides, the CDR3 is TGTGCCAGCAGACCTACTAGCGGGGGAGAGACCCAGTACTTC. The J gene is TRBJ2-5, the V gene TRBV4-2; 11 nucleotides line up with TRBD2. The CDR3 extends over 14 amino acids. Germline V gene sequence: CDR1 LGHNA, CDR2 YNFKEQ. After removal of 6 bases from V and 4 bases from J, the junction contained 4 bases not matched to a gene.

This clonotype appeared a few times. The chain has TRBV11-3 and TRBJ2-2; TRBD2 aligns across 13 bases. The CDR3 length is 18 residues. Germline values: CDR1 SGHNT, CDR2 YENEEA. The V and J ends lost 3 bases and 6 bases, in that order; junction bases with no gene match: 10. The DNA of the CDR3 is TGTGCCAGCAGCTTCTGGACTAGCGGGGGCCAAGGGGCCGGGGAGCTGTTTTTT. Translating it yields CASSFWTSGGQGAGELFF. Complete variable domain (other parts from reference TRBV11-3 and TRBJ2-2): EAGVVQSPRYKIIEKKQPVAFWCNPISGHNTLYWYLQNLGQGPELLIRYENEEAVDDSQLPKDRFSAERLKGVDSTLKIQPAELGDSAVYLCASSFWTSGGQGAGELFFGEGSRLTVL.

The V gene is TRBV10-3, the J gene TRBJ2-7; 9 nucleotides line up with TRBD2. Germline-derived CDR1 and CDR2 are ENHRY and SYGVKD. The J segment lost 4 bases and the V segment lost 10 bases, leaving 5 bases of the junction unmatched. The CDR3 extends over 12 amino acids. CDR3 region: CATAGGGYEQYF. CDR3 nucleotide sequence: TGTGCCACCGCGGGGGGGGGATACGAGCAGTACTTC.

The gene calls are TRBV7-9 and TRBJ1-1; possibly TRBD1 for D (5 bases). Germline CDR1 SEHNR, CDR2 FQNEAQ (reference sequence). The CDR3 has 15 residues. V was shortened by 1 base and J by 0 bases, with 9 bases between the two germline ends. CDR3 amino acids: CASSLEEGVNTEAFF. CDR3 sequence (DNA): TGTGCCAGCAGCTTAGAAGAAGGGGTGAACACTGAAGCTTTCTTT. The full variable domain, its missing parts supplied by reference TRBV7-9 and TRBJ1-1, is DTGVSQNPRHKITKRGQNVTFRCDPISEHNRLYWYRQTLGQGPEFLTYFQNEAQLEKSRLLSDRFSAERPKGSFSTLEIQRTEQGDSAMYLCASSLEEGVNTEAFFGQGTRLTVV.

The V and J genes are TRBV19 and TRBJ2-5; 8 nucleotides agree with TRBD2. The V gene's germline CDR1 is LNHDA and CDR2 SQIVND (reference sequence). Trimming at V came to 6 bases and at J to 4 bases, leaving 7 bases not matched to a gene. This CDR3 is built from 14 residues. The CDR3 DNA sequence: TGTGCCAGTAGAAGATCGGGGGGGACAGAGACCCAGTACTTC. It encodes CASRRSGGTETQYF.

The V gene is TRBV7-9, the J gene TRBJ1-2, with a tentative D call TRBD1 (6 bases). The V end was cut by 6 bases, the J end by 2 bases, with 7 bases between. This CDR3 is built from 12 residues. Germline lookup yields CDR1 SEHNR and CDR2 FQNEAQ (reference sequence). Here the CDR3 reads CASSGQNYGYTF. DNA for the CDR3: TGTGCCAGCAGTGGACAGAACTATGGCTACACCTTC.

The chain's CDR3 is CASSRGQGTKMEAFF. The CDR3 DNA is TGTGCCAGCTCCCGGGGACAGGGAACCAAAATGGAAGCTTTCTTT. V and J are TRBV18 and TRBJ1-1; 9 nucleotides agree with TRBD1. Germline V gives CDR1 KGHSH, CDR2 LQKENI. The CDR3 loop spans 15 amino acids. Trimming cost V 6 bases and J 8 bases; bases outside gene matches: 13.

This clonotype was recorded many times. CDR3 sequence reads: CASTPLGGAGTDTQYF. CDR3 in DNA: TGTGCCAGCACTCCCTTAGGGGGCGCGGGCACAGATACGCAGTATTTT. The chain has TRBV12-3 or TRBV12-4 and TRBJ2-3; 7 bases are a match to TRBD1. CDR3 length: 16 amino acids. Trimming cost V 7 bases and J 1 base; bases outside gene matches: 11.

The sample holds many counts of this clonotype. The CDR3 protein is CASSFLAVTEAFF. The CDR3 DNA follows: TGTGCCAGCAGTTTCCTGGCAGTGACTGAAGCTTTCTTT. The chain combines TRBV12-3 or TRBV12-4 with TRBJ1-1; the D is unclear. The CDR3 has 13 residues. Trimming left V 3 bases short and J 5 bases short, with 10 bases between.

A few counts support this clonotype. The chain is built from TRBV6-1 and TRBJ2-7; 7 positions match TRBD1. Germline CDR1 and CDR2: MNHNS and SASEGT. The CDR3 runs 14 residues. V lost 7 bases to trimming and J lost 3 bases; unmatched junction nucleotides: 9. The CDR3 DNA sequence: TGTGCCAGCAACAAAAGGGGGCCCGGCTACGAGCAGTACTTC. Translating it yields CASNKRGPGYEQYF.

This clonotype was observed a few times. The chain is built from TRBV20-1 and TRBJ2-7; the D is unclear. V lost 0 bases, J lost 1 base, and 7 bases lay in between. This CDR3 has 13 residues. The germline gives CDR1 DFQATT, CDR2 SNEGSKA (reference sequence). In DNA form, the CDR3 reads TGCAGTGCTAGAGACGACCCTTCCTACGAGCAGTACTTC. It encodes CSARDDPSYEQYF.

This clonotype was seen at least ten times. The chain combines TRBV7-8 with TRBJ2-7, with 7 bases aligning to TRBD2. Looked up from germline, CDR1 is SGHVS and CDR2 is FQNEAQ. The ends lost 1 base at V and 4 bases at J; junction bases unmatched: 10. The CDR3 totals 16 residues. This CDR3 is CASSLGGGVMIYEQYF. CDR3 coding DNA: TGTGCCAGCAGCTTAGGGGGAGGGGTCATGATTTACGAGCAGTACTTC. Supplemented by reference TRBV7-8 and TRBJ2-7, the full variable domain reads GAGVSQSPRYKVAKRGQDVALRCDPISGHVSLFWYQQALGQGPEFLTYFQNEAQLDKSGLPSDRFFAERPEGSVSTLKIQRTQQEDSAVYLCASSLGGGVMIYEQYFGPGTRLTVT.

In DNA, the CDR3 is TGTGCCAGCAGCTTAGTCCGGCAGGGGATTCAAGAGACCCAGTACTTC. Protein product: CASSLVRQGIQETQYF. The V gene is TRBV11-2, the J gene TRBJ2-5, with a possible D match to TRBD1 (6 bases). From germline, CDR1 is SGHAT and CDR2 FQNNGV. V lost 1 base to trimming and J lost 2 bases, with 14 bases between them. The CDR3 is 16 amino acids.

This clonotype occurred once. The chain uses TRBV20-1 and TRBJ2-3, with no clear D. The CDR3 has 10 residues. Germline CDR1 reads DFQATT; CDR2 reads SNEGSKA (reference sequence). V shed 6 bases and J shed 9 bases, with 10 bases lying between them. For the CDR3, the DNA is TGCAGTGCCACCGTGGACACGCAGTATTTT. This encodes CSATVDTQYF.

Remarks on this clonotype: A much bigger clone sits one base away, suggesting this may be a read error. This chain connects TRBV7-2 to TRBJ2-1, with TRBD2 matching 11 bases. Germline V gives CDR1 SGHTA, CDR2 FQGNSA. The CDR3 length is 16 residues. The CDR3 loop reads CASSLSGRAFDNEQLF. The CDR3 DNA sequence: TGTGCCAGCAGCCTTAGCGGGAGGGCCTTCGACAATGAGCAGCTCTTC.

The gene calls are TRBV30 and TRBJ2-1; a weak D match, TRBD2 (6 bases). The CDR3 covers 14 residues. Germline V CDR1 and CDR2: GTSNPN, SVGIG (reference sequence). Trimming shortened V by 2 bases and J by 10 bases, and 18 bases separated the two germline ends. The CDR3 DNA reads TGTGCCTGGAGTATTATCGCCATCGCGGGGGAGCAGTTCTTC. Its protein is CAWSIIAIAGEQFF. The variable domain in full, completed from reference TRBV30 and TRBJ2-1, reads SQTIHQWPATLVQPVGSPLSLECTVEGTSNPNLYWYRQAAGRGLQLLFYSVGIGQISSEVPQNLSASRPQDRQFILSSKKLLLSDSGFYLCAWSIIAIAGEQFFGPGTRLTVL.

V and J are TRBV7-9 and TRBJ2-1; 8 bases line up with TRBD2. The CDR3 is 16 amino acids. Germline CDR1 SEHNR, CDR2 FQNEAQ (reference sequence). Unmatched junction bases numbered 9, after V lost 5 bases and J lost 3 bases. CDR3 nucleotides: TGTGCCAGCAGCCCGACGGGGGGGGGGTACTACAATGAGCAGTTCTTC. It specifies CASSPTGGGYYNEQFF.

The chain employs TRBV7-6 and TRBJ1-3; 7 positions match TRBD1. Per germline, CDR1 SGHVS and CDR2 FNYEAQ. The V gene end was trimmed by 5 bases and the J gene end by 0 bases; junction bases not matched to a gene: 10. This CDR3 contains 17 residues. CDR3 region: CASSPFGGGYSGNTIYF. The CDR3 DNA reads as TGTGCCAGCAGCCCATTTGGAGGGGGCTACTCTGGAAACACCATATATTTT.

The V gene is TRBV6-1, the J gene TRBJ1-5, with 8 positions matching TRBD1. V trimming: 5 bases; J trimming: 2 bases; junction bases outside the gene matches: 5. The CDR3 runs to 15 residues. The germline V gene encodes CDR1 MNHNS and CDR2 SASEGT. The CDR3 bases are TGTGCCAGCAGTCAGGACAGGGTCCGCAATCAGCCCCAGCATTTT. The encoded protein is CASSQDRVRNQPQHF.